The T cell receptor (beta chain) under discussion was sequenced for a study of tumor-infiltrating lymphocytes in localized non-small cell lung cancer (dated by TCRdb to the early 2020s). About the investigation overall: Patients whose samples were collected after neoadjuvant chemotherapy, as well as both smokers and never-smokers and several histologies, were included in the cohort. Resected tumor tissue and uninvolved lung tissue described as non-adjacent to the tumor were contributed by each patient, with both tissues obtained from the same patient. The paired tumor versus uninvolved lung comparison of immunoSEQ T-cell fraction included some 50 patients. Alongside flow cytometry, multiplex immunofluorescence, RNA-seq, exome sequencing and proteomics, TCR sequencing was applied to the same patients as one of several integrated assays. In total, the ICON cohort was made up of around 140 surgical patients who had localized non-small cell lung cancer and whose tumors were resected. Findings and caveats that apply to the study as a whole: Because assay coverage varied across patients depending on available tissue quantity, TCR sequencing was performed for only a subset of the cohort. TCRbeta sequencing supported higher T cell infiltration in tumors than in uninvolved lung tissue, consistent with immunofluorescence CD3 counts. Recurrence-free survival showed no association with tumor T-cell fraction measured by TCR sequencing (p = 0.61). No difference in TCR-derived T-cell fraction was observed between the flow cytometry-defined immunotypes IM1 (good prognosis) and IM2 (poor prognosis). Different pieces of the same tissue were used for different assays, so technical variation could not be separated from intratumor heterogeneity.

V is clipped by 0 bases and J by 5 bases, and the sequence between their germline boundaries is 5 bases long. The germline V gene (reference sequence) provides CDR1 LNHNV and CDR2 YYDKDF. The CDR3 runs 13 residues from the cysteine to the phenylalanine. The CDR3 DNA has 39 bases and is translated from base 1. Enrollment in ICON was initiated in 2016, and the last patient was enrolled in the second half of 2018. In a subcohort of about 76 patients, fresh tumor and matched uninvolved tissue were collected for in-depth immune analyses, with TCR sequencing among those analyses. No cell sorting was done, and TCR sequencing was instead run on DNA isolated from bulk tissue. The T-cell fraction in tumor and uninvolved lung tissue was obtained from TCR sequencing using the immunoSEQ assay. Per the source publication's procedure: For survival analysis, patients were split into high (upper tertile) and low (lower two tertiles) T-cell fraction groups and compared by log-rank test. A signed-rank test was used to test differences in T-cell fraction between paired tumor and uninvolved lung samples. The immuneACCESS repertoire file appears here via TCRdb, limited to in-frame rearrangements. These files lack a portion of the clones; in checked studies, under half of the deficit traces to unresolved V genes, and the cause of the others is not known. The V and J calls and clone size were taken over from that table, and D and trimming were inferred from the DNA. For this sample there are roughly 7,400 clones; around 77% appear just once. Clones ranked in the top ten supply roughly 10% of the sample.

With regard to this clone: There is no known antigen for this receptor. Base qualities were left out, and no much larger clone turns up one base away.

The clonotype comes from a human donor with non-small cell lung cancer. The rearrangement combines TRBV15 with TRBJ1-5, with the D gene not clear enough to name. Sequencing input: lung tumor tissue. The CDR3 region: CATSRDQDQPQHF. The nucleotide sequence is TGTGCCACCAGCAGAGATCAGGATCAGCCCCAGCATTTT.